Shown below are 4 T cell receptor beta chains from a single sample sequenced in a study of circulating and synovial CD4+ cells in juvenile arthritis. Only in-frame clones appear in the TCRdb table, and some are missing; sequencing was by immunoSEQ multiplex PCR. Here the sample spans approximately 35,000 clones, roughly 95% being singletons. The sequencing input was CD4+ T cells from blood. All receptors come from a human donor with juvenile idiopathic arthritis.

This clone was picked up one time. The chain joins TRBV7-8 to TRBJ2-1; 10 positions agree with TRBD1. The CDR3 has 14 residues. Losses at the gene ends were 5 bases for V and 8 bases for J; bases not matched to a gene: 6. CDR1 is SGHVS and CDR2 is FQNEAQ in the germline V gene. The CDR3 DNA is TGTGCCAGCAGCACCTCGACAGGGGGCGATGAGCAGTTCTTC. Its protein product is CASSTSTGGDEQFF.

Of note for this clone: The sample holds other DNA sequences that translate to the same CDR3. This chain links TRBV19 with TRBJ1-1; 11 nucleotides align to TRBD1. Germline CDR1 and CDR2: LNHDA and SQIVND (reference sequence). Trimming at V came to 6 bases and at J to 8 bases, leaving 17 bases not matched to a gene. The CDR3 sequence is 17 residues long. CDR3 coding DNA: TGTGCCAGTAGGTCTAGGGAAAAGGACAGGGGGCGCACCGAAGCTTTCTTT. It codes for CASRSREKDRGRTEAFF.

The CDR3 nucleotides are TGTGCCAGCAGCTTGAGGACTAGCGGGAAGAGCACAGATACGCAGTATTTT. Encoded protein: CASSLRTSGKSTDTQYF. The chain links TRBV7-3 to TRBJ2-3; 12 bases fit TRBD2. The CDR3 has 17 residues. Germline V gene data show CDR1 as SGHTA and CDR2 as FQGTGA. With V trimmed by 3 bases and J by 0 bases, 4 bases remained unmatched.

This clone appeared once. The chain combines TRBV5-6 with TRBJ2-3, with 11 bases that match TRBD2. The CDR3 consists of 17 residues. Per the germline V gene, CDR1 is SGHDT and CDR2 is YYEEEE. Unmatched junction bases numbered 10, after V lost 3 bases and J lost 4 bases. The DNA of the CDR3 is TGTGCCAGCAGCTCCTCCCTGACTAGCGGGGCGTCAGATACGCAGTATTTT. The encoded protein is CASSSSLTSGASDTQYF.